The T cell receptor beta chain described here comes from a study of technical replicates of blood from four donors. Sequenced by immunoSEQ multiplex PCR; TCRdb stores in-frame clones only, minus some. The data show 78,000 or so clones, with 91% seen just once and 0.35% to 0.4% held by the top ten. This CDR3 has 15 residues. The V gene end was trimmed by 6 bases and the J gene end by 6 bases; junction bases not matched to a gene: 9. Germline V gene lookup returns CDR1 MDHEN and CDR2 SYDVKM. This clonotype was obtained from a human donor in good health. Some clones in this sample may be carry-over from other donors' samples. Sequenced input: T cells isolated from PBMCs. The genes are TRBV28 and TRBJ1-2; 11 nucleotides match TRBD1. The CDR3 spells CASSSMGTGGNGYTF. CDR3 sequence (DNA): TGTGCCAGCAGCTCCATGGGGACAGGGGGAAATGGCTACACCTTC.